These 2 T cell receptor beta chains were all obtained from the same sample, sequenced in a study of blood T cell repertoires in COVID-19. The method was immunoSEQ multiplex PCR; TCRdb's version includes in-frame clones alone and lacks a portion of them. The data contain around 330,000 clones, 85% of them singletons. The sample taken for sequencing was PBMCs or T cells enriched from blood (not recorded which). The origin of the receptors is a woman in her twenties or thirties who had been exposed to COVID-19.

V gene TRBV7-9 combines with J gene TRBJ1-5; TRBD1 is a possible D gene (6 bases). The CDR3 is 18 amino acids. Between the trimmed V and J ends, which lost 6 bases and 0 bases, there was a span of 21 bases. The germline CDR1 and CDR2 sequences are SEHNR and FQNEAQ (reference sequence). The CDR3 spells CASSSALAGASSNQPQHF. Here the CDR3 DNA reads TGTGCCAGCAGTTCAGCCTTGGCGGGGGCATCTAGCAATCAGCCCCAGCATTTT.

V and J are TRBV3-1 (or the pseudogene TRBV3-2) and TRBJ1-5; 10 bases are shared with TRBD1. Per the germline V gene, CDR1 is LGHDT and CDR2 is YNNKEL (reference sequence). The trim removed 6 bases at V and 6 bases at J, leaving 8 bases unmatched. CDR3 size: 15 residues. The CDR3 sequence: CASRLSGTGAQPQHF. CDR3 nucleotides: TGTGCCAGCAGGTTATCCGGGACAGGGGCTCAGCCCCAGCATTTT.